One sample yielded the 7 T cell receptor beta chains listed below, sequenced in a study of cytomegalovirus exposure and HLA in healthy donors. The PCR had 60 Vbeta and 13 Jbeta primers. Method: immunoSEQ multiplex PCR; TCRdb's copy keeps in-frame clones and lacks some. Of 170,000 or so clones listed, 80% were seen once; the top ten hold under 0.85%. Sequenced: PBMCs. All receptors come from a boy aged 10-17 years in good health and CMV-seronegative.

The gene calls are TRBV7-9 and TRBJ1-1; 10 nucleotides align to TRBD1. Germline V CDR1 and CDR2: SEHNR, FQNEAQ (reference sequence). Trimming cost V 2 bases and J 8 bases; bases outside gene matches: 11. The CDR3 is 16 amino acids. For the CDR3, the DNA is TGTGCCAGCAGCTTAACTCGCGGGACAGGGGTCCAAGAAGCTTTCTTT. This translates into CASSLTRGTGVQEAFF.

The genes are TRBV27 and TRBJ2-7, with D possibly matching TRBD1 (6 bases). Germline values: CDR1 MNHEY, CDR2 SMNVEV (reference sequence). The V end lost 3 bases, the J end lost 0 bases, and 12 bases lay between the germline ends. The CDR3 has 15 residues. The CDR3 sequence: CASSFKDSVSYEQYF. The CDR3 DNA sequence: TGTGCCAGCAGTTTCAAGGACAGTGTCTCCTACGAGCAGTACTTC.

This clone was recorded once. V and J are TRBV6-1 and TRBJ1-1, with D possibly being TRBD1 (5 bases). Germline values: CDR1 MNHNS, CDR2 SASEGT. Trimming shortened V by 11 bases and J by 1 base, and 14 bases separated the two germline ends. The CDR3 totals 13 residues. The CDR3 sequence is CAAIGGWNTEAFF. For the CDR3, the DNA is TGTGCCGCGATCGGGGGGTGGAACACTGAAGCTTTCTTT.

Regarding this clone: The same CDR3 is also encoded by other DNA sequences in this sample. The genes are TRBV9 and TRBJ2-1; 9 bases map to TRBD2. The junction had 2 bases not matched to a gene; V was cut back by 0 bases and J by 4 bases. The CDR3 is 15 amino acids. Germline CDR1 and CDR2: SGDLS and YYNGEE. CDR3 amino acids: CASSVGAGGYNEQFF. The CDR3 region has the DNA TGTGCCAGCAGCGTAGGAGCGGGGGGTTACAATGAGCAGTTCTTC.

The DNA for the CDR3 is TGTGCCAGCAGTTTAGACAGGGGATTGTCTGAAGCTTTCTTT. It encodes CASSLDRGLSEAFF. The chain uses TRBV27 and TRBJ1-1; 8 bases fit TRBD1. Looked up from germline, CDR1 is MNHEY and CDR2 is SMNVEV (reference sequence). The CDR3 is 14 residues long. The trim removed 2 bases at V and 6 bases at J, leaving 5 bases unmatched.

The chain links TRBV6-1 to TRBJ2-1; 8 bases map to TRBD2. The CDR3 loop spans 13 amino acids. The ends lost 7 bases at V and 8 bases at J; junction bases unmatched: 7. Germline values: CDR1 MNHNS, CDR2 SASEGT. The CDR3 DNA reads as TGTGCCAGCAAGGCGGGGGGCATCGATGAGCAGTTCTTC. Translated, it gives CASKAGGIDEQFF.

The rearrangement uses TRBV4-2 and TRBJ1-1, with 8 bases matching TRBD1. The CDR3 contains 16 residues. Per the germline V gene, CDR1 is LGHNA and CDR2 is YNFKEQ. The V and J ends lost 0 bases and 0 bases, in that order; junction bases with no gene match: 3. The CDR3, as DNA: TGTGCCAGCAGCCAAGAGGCGGGACAGGTGAACACTGAAGCTTTCTTT. Protein sequence: CASSQEAGQVNTEAFF.